The 32 T cell receptor beta chains below come from one sample, sequenced in a study of T cell responses to AZD1222 COVID-19 vaccine. This table comes from immunoSEQ multiplex PCR, and its TCRdb copy is limited to in-frame clones, with some not included. The sample lists about 140,000 clones, about nine tenths occurring once. This material consisted of peripheral blood, taken on day 0 of AZD1222 vaccination. These receptors were collected from an adult in good health.

The gene calls are TRBV25-1 and TRBJ2-1, with unresolved D. The CDR3 has 13 amino acids. Germline CDR1 MGHDK, CDR2 SYGVNS. The ends were cut back, 3 bases at V and 14 bases at J, with 17 bases in the middle. CDR3: CASSDIGALVEFF. CDR3 nucleotide sequence: TGTGCCAGCAGTGATATAGGAGCTCTTGTGGAGTTCTTC.

The V gene is TRBV19, the J gene TRBJ1-5, with 7 bases matching TRBD1. The junction had 12 bases not matched to a gene; V was cut back by 4 bases and J by 3 bases. This CDR3 comprises 17 residues. CDR1 is LNHDA and CDR2 is SQIVND in the germline V gene (reference sequence). The CDR3 nucleotides read TGTGCCAGTAGTACAAGGGGGCCCGACCGTTACAATCAGCCCCAGCATTTT. This translates into CASSTRGPDRYNQPQHF. Combining the CDR3 with reference TRBV19 and TRBJ1-5 gives the whole variable domain DGGITQSPKYLFRKEGQNVTLSCEQNLNHDAMYWYRQDPGQGLRLIYYSQIVNDFQKGDIAEGYSVSREKKESFPLTVTSAQKNPTAFYLCASSTRGPDRYNQPQHFGDGTRLSIL.

The chain joins TRBV2 to TRBJ1-2, with TRBD1 matching 7 bases. V dropped 8 bases and J dropped 7; count of bases not matched to a gene: 16. The CDR3 is 15 amino acids. Looked up from germline, CDR1 is SNHLY and CDR2 is FYNNEI. CDR3 residues: CASYKTGTAAIGYTF. The CDR3 DNA reads as TGTGCCAGCTATAAAACGGGGACAGCTGCGATTGGCTACACCTTC.

A few counts support this clone. The gene calls are TRBV6-5 and TRBJ2-7, with 14 bases aligning to TRBD2. Per germline, CDR1 MNHEY and CDR2 SVGAGI. V lost 6 bases and J lost 0; bases outside the gene matches: 1. This CDR3 spans 15 amino acids. The CDR3 spells CASRGLAGVSYEQYF. CDR3 nucleotide sequence: TGTGCCAGCAGGGGACTAGCGGGAGTCTCCTACGAGCAGTACTTC.

The chain combines TRBV11-2 with TRBJ1-5; 7 bases line up with TRBD1. The CDR3 sequence is 15 residues long. V shed 5 bases, J shed 0 bases, and the junction held 4 bases outside the gene matches. Germline CDR1 reads SGHAT; CDR2 reads FQNNGV. The CDR3 protein is CASSPTGSSNQPQHF. The CDR3 bases are TGTGCCAGCAGCCCGACAGGGAGTAGCAATCAGCCCCAGCATTTT.

The rearrangement links TRBV13 to TRBJ2-7, with 12 bases identical to TRBD2. The CDR3 runs to 15 residues. The V gene's germline CDR1 is PRHDT and CDR2 FYEKMQ (reference sequence). V was clipped by 4 bases and J by 6 bases; unmatched bases: 7. The CDR3 DNA sequence: TGTGCCAGCAGCTCTACTGGACTAGCGGGAATCGAGCAGTACTTC. Its protein is CASSSTGLAGIEQYF.

This chain links TRBV11-3 with TRBJ2-1, with TRBD2 as a possible D gene (7 bases). This CDR3 has 14 amino acids. Germline V gene lookup returns CDR1 SGHNT and CDR2 YENEEA. Trimming left V 0 bases short and J 6 bases short, with 9 bases between. The CDR3 DNA follows: TGTGCCAGCAGCTTAGAGGGGGGGCTCAATGAGCAGTTCTTC. It is translated as CASSLEGGLNEQFF.

J is TRBJ1-1 and V is TRBV28; no clear D. The CDR3 is 12 amino acids. CDR1 is MDHEN and CDR2 is SYDVKM in the germline V gene. V dropped 6 bases and J dropped 0 bases, with 5 bases sitting between them. The CDR3 bases are TGTGCCAGCAGGTCCATGAACACTGAAGCTTTCTTT. As protein: CASRSMNTEAFF.

This sequence joins TRBV6-5 and TRBJ2-7; D may match TRBD1 or TRBD2 (7 bases each). V shed 6 bases and J shed 2 bases, with 11 bases lying between them. The CDR3 runs to 13 residues. Germline V CDR1 and CDR2: MNHEY, SVGAGI. The CDR3 spells CASRAGQPYEQYF. The DNA of the CDR3 is TGTGCCAGCAGAGCGGGACAGCCCTACGAGCAGTACTTC.

This sequence joins TRBV3-1 (or the pseudogene TRBV3-2) and TRBJ2-7, with 8 bases lining up with TRBD2. This CDR3 spans 16 amino acids. V gave up 4 bases and J gave up 1 base; unmatched junction bases: 9. CDR1 is LGHDT, CDR2 YNNKEL, per germline (reference sequence). CDR3 residues: CASSPEAGALSYEQYF. The CDR3 nucleotides are TGTGCCAGCAGCCCGGAAGCGGGGGCACTATCCTACGAGCAGTACTTC.

The CDR3 loop is CASSQEPVTSGRAEKGIKLETQYF. The CDR3 nucleotides read TGTGCCAGCAGCCAAGAGCCCGTCACTAGCGGGAGGGCCGAGAAAGGCATCAAGCTGGAGACCCAGTACTTC. The chain has TRBV3-1 (or the pseudogene TRBV3-2) and TRBJ2-5, with TRBD2 matching over 13 bases. Germline V lookup: CDR1 LGHDT, CDR2 YNNKEL (reference sequence). Trimming removed 0 bases from V and 5 bases from J; junction bases left unmatched: 27. The CDR3 covers 24 residues.

This clone was counted a few times. J is TRBJ1-1 and V is TRBV25-1, with 8 bases that match TRBD1. Germline CDR1 MGHDK, CDR2 SYGVNS. This CDR3 spans 15 amino acids. The junction had 5 bases not matched to a gene; V was cut back by 4 bases and J by 1 base. The CDR3 DNA is TGTGCCAGCAGTGCATTTGACAGGGGGAACACTGAAGCTTTCTTT. It translates to CASSAFDRGNTEAFF.

CDR3 amino acids: CASSLAPGVNNEQFF. Here the CDR3 DNA reads TGCGCCAGCAGCTTGGCGCCAGGGGTAAACAATGAGCAGTTCTTC. The chain is built from TRBV5-1 and TRBJ2-1, with D tentatively TRBD1 (6 bases). With 0 bases removed from V and 5 bases from J, the gap between germline ends came to 12 bases. CDR1 is SGHRS and CDR2 is YFSETQ in the germline V gene. CDR3 size: 15 residues.

V and J are TRBV28 and TRBJ2-1, with TRBD1 matching over 11 bases. This CDR3 is 14 amino acids long. Trimming at V came to 3 bases and at J to 6 bases, leaving 1 base not matched to a gene. The germline V gene encodes CDR1 MDHEN and CDR2 SYDVKM. CDR3 nucleotide sequence: TGTGCCAGCAGTTTGGGGACAGGGGGCAATGAGCAGTTCTTC. Residues: CASSLGTGGNEQFF.

The CDR3 spells CASSLDQGEKLFF. CDR3 coding DNA: TGTGCCAGCAGTTTAGATCAGGGTGAAAAACTGTTTTTT. This chain joins TRBV12-3 or TRBV12-4 and TRBJ1-4; D is possibly TRBD1 (5 bases). The CDR3 runs to 13 residues. The V end was cut by 1 base, the J end by 7 bases, with 7 bases between.

This chain joins TRBV2 and TRBJ2-7, with 10 bases matching TRBD2. The CDR3 covers 14 residues. Germline V gene data show CDR1 as SNHLY and CDR2 as FYNNEI. J gave up 6 bases and V 4 bases, and 6 bases lay outside the gene matches. The CDR3 loop is CASSANLAGVEQYF. The DNA for the CDR3 is TGTGCCAGCAGTGCAAACCTAGCGGGGGTCGAGCAGTACTTC. Based on the CDR3 plus reference TRBV2 and TRBJ2-7, the full variable domain is EPEVTQTPSHQVTQMGQEVILRCVPISNHLYFYWYRQILGQKVEFLVSFYNNEISEKSEIFDDQFSVERPDGSNFTLKIRSTKLEDSAMYFCASSANLAGVEQYFGPGTRLTVT.

The gene calls are TRBV9 and TRBJ2-5; D call uncertain. CDR1 SGDLS and CDR2 YYNGEE come from the germline V gene. CDR3 length: 13 residues. V was clipped by 0 bases and J by 4 bases, with 7 bases between them. In nucleotides, the CDR3 is TGTGCCAGCAGCGTAGGATTTGGAGAGACCCAGTACTTC. Encoded protein: CASSVGFGETQYF.

The CDR3 loop reads CATSDHGSGAYTDTQYF. As DNA, the CDR3 is TGTGCCACCAGTGATCATGGTAGCGGAGCTTACACAGATACGCAGTATTTT. The chain couples TRBV24-1 to TRBJ2-3; TRBD2 is a possible D gene (6 bases). The CDR3 sequence is 17 residues long. Germline V gene lookup returns CDR1 KGHDR and CDR2 SFDVKD. Trimming pared 3 bases from V and 2 bases from J, leaving 17 bases between.

The chain carries TRBV16 and TRBJ1-2; D unclear. Germline V gene sequence: CDR1 KGHSY, CDR2 FQNENV. The CDR3 runs 11 residues. V was cut by 0 bases and J by 8 bases, with 4 bases left in between. CDR3 amino acids: CASSQSIGYTF. The DNA for the CDR3 is TGTGCCAGCAGCCAATCTATAGGCTACACCTTC.

The chain joins TRBV3-1 (or the pseudogene TRBV3-2) to TRBJ1-2, with D perhaps matching TRBD1 (6 bases). This CDR3 region has 14 residues. The V end was cut by 4 bases, the J end by 2 bases, with 11 bases between. Germline loops: CDR1 LGHDT, CDR2 YNNKEL (reference sequence). CDR3 nucleotide sequence: TGTGCCAGCAGCCGAGGGGGGTTGAACTATGGCTACACCTTC. It encodes CASSRGGLNYGYTF.

The chain employs TRBV19 and TRBJ2-1, with TRBD2 matching over 8 bases. Germline V lookup: CDR1 LNHDA, CDR2 SQIVND (reference sequence). The CDR3 extends over 16 amino acids. The V segment lost 3 bases and the J segment 7 bases; nucleotides outside the gene matches: 11. CDR3 nucleotides: TGTGCCAGTAGTATCGGTAGCGGGAACGGGCCGAATGAGCAGTTCTTC. Translating it yields CASSIGSGNGPNEQFF.

The gene calls are TRBV18 and TRBJ2-7; D is unclear. V was clipped by 4 bases and J by 6 bases, with 22 bases between them. The germline V gene encodes CDR1 KGHSH and CDR2 LQKENI. The CDR3 length is 16 residues. CDR3 region: CASSLLHTRGFAEQYF. The CDR3, as DNA: TGTGCCAGCTCACTTTTACACACCCGTGGATTCGCCGAGCAGTACTTC. The variable domain in full, completed from reference TRBV18 and TRBJ2-7, reads NAGVMQNPRHLVRRRGQEARLRCSPMKGHSHVYWYRQLPEEGLKFMVYLQKENIIDESGMPKERFSAEFPKEGPSILRIQQVVRGDSAAYFCASSLLHTRGFAEQYFGPGTRLTVT.

This clone came up once. The chain has TRBV4-2 and TRBJ2-7; TRBD1 matches at 9 bases. V was clipped by 4 bases and J by 5 bases; unmatched bases: 9. This CDR3 is 15 amino acids long. Germline loops: CDR1 LGHNA, CDR2 YNFKEQ. The CDR3 sequence is CASSLRQGGANEQYF. For the CDR3, the DNA is TGTGCCAGCAGCCTCCGACAGGGGGGGGCCAACGAGCAGTACTTC.

The chain links TRBV7-8 to TRBJ1-6; weak D call: TRBD1 (5 bases). The germline gives CDR1 SGHVS, CDR2 FQNEAQ. The CDR3 has 15 amino acids. The germline V and J ends were trimmed by 2 bases and 7 bases, with 12 bases remaining between them. The CDR3 here is CASSLPRGGNSPLHF. The CDR3 DNA reads as TGTGCCAGCAGCTTACCGCGGGGGGGAAATTCACCCCTCCACTTT.

The chain links TRBV11-2 to TRBJ2-7; possibly TRBD2 for D (6 bases). V lost 0 bases and J lost 0, with 21 bases in between. This CDR3 contains 19 residues. CDR1 and CDR2 (germline): SGHAT, FQNNGV. The CDR3 coding sequence is TGTGCCAGCAGCTTAGATACGGGGACTTCCTCCACTGGCTCCTACGAGCAGTACTTC. This sequence encodes CASSLDTGTSSTGSYEQYF.

The chain carries TRBV28 and TRBJ1-5; TRBD1 matches at 12 bases. The junction had 9 bases not matched to a gene; V was cut back by 6 bases and J by 6 bases. CDR1 MDHEN and CDR2 SYDVKM come from the germline V gene. The CDR3 contains 16 residues. DNA of the CDR3: TGTGCCAGCAGCCCCGGGACAGGGGGCTTTCGTCAGCCCCAGCATTTT. Translated: CASSPGTGGFRQPQHF.

The chain couples TRBV4-2 to TRBJ2-2, with TRBD2 matching over 8 bases. Germline V gene data show CDR1 as LGHNA and CDR2 as YNFKEQ. The J segment lost 7 bases and the V segment lost 3 bases, leaving 13 bases of the junction unmatched. This CDR3 has 17 residues. The CDR3 reads CASSHGYEAGEDGELFF. The CDR3 DNA reads TGTGCCAGCAGCCACGGTTACGAAGCGGGAGAAGACGGGGAGCTGTTTTTT.

This chain uses TRBV2 with TRBJ2-5; D unclear. V lost 3 bases and J 0 bases, leaving 8 bases between the germline ends. CDR3 size: 14 residues. Germline V gene sequence: CDR1 SNHLY, CDR2 FYNNEI. The CDR3 is CASSEASNQETQYF. CDR3 nucleotides: TGTGCCAGCAGTGAGGCCAGCAACCAAGAGACCCAGTACTTC. Combining the CDR3 with reference TRBV2 and TRBJ2-5 gives the whole variable domain EPEVTQTPSHQVTQMGQEVILRCVPISNHLYFYWYRQILGQKVEFLVSFYNNEISEKSEIFDDQFSVERPDGSNFTLKIRSTKLEDSAMYFCASSEASNQETQYFGPGTRLLVL.

The rearrangement links TRBV11-2 to TRBJ2-1; 7 bases are shared with TRBD1. In germline, CDR1 is SGHAT, CDR2 FQNNGV. The length of the CDR3 is 15 residues. V was clipped by 2 bases and J by 6 bases; unmatched bases: 7. The CDR3 nucleotides read TGTGCCAGCAGCTTAACGGGACAGAGACCCAATGAGCAGTTCTTC. Translation gives CASSLTGQRPNEQFF. The variable domain in full, completed from reference TRBV11-2 and TRBJ2-1, reads EAGVAQSPRYKIIEKRQSVAFWCNPISGHATLYWYQQILGQGPKLLIQFQNNGVVDDSQLPKDRFSAERLKGVDSTLKIQPAKLEDSAVYLCASSLTGQRPNEQFFGPGTRLTVL.

V gene TRBV4-1 combines with J gene TRBJ2-1, with D tentatively TRBD2 (5 bases). The length of the CDR3 is 18 residues. V dropped 0 bases and J dropped 0 bases, with 15 bases sitting between them. Looked up from germline, CDR1 is MGHRA and CDR2 is YSYEKL. The CDR3 loop reads CASSQDPVAGSSYNEQFF. CDR3 DNA: TGCGCCAGCAGCCAAGACCCTGTCGCGGGTAGCTCCTACAATGAGCAGTTCTTC.

The CDR3 region is CASSQDGTGNQPQHF. DNA of the CDR3: TGCGCCAGCAGCCAAGATGGGACAGGCAATCAGCCCCAGCATTTT. V usage is TRBV4-1 and J usage is TRBJ1-5, with 7 positions matching TRBD1. Unmatched junction bases numbered 1, after V lost 0 bases and J lost 2 bases. The CDR3 has 15 residues. CDR1 is MGHRA, CDR2 YSYEKL, per germline.

The V call is TRBV3-1 (or the pseudogene TRBV3-2), the J call TRBJ1-1; 8 bases align to TRBD1. CDR3 length: 15 residues. Losses at the gene ends were 3 bases for V and 3 bases for J; bases not matched to a gene: 6. CDR1 LGHDT and CDR2 YNNKEL come from the germline V gene (reference sequence). DNA of the CDR3: TGTGCCAGCAGCCAGACCCAGGGGGCGTACACTGAAGCTTTCTTT. This encodes CASSQTQGAYTEAFF.